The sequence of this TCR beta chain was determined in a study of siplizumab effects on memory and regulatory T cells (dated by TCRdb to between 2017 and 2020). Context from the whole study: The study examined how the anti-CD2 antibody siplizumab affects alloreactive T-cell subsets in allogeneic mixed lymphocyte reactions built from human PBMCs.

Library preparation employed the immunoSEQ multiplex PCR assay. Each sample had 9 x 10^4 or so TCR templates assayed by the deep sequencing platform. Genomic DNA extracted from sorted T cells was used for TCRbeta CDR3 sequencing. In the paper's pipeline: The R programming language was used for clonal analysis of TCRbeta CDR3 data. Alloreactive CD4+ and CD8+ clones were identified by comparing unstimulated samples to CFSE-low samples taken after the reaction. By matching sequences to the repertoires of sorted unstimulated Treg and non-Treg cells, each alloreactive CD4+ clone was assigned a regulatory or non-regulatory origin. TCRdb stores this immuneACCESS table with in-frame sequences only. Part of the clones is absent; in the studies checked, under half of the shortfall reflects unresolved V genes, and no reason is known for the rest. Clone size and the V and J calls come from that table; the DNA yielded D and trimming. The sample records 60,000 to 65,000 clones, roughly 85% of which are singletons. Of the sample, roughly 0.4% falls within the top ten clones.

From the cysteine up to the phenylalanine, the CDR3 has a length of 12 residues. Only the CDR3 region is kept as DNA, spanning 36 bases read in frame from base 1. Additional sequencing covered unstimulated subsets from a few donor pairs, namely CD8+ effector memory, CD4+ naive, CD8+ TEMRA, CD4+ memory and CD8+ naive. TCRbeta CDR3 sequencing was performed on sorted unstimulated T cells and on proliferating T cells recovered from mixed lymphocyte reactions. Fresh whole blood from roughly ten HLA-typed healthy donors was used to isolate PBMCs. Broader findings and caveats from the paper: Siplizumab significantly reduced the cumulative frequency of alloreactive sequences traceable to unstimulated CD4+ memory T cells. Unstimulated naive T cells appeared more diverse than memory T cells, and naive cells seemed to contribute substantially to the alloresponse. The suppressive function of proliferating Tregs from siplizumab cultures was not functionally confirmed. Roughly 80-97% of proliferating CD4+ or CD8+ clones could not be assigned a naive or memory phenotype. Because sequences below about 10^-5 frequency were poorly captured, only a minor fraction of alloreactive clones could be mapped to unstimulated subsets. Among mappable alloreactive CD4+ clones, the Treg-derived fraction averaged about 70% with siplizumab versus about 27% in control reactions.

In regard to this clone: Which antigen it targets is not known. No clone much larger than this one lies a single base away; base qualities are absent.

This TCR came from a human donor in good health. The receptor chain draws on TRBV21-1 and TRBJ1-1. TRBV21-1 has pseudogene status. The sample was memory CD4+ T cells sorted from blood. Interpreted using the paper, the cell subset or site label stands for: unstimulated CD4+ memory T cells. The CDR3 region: CASSNTNTEAFF. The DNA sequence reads TGTGCCAGCAGCAATACGAACACTGAAGCTTTCTTT.